Listed below are T cell receptor beta chains from one sample, sequenced in a study of blood T cell repertoires in COVID-19. Some clones are missing from TCRdb's copy, which holds only in-frame ones; the method was immunoSEQ multiplex PCR. There are about 110,000 clones in the sample; just over 85% occur only once, and 2% to 3% lies in the top ten. The sample was peripheral blood. The receptors were gathered from a human donor in a cohort sampled during active COVID-19. Both conserved end residues are part of each CDR3. D genes are given only for firm matches. The size field is filled for only some rows; it gives once, few, many or a size class.

TRBD1 | TRBJ2-3 | . | TRBV7-6 | CASSSRQGATDTQYF | TGTGCCAGCAGCTCAAGACAGGGGGCTACAGATACGCAGTATTTT
TRBD2 | TRBJ2-7 | . | TRBV5-8 | CASRLAGGSSYEQYF | TGTGCCAGCAGGCTAGCGGGAGGCTCGTCCTACGAGCAGTACTTC
. | TRBJ2-7 | . | TRBV5-6 | CASSFGTTSSYEQYF | TGTGCCAGCAGCTTCGGTACGACAAGCTCCTACGAGCAGTACTTC
. | TRBJ1-1 | . | TRBV5-6 | CASSQGRLGNTEAFF | TGTGCCAGCAGCCAGGGGCGCCTCGGGAACACTGAAGCTTTCTTT
. | TRBJ2-7 | . | TRBV13 | CASSSREARYEQYF | TGTGCCAGCAGTTCCAGGGAAGCCCGCTACGAGCAGTACTTC
. | TRBJ1-4 | . | TRBV11-2 | CASSEMPQGSDEKLFF | TGTGCCAGCAGCGAGATGCCACAGGGATCGGATGAAAAACTGTTTTTT
TRBD1 | TRBJ1-2 | . | TRBV5-1 | CASRSEGASGYTF | TGCGCCAGCAGGAGTGAGGGGGCGAGTGGCTACACCTTC
. | TRBJ1-6 | . | TRBV6-5 | CASMGPGSPLHF | TGTGCCAGCATGGGCCCAGGATCACCCCTCCACTTT
. | TRBJ2-3 | . | TRBV6-1 | CASSEAAGTSTDTQYF | TGTGCCAGCAGTGAAGCTGCGGGAACTAGCACAGATACGCAGTATTTT
TRBD2 | TRBJ2-3 | . | TRBV11-2 | CASSLGTSGSTDTQYF | TGTGCCAGCAGCTTAGGGACTAGCGGGAGTACAGATACGCAGTATTTT
. | TRBJ1-1 | . | TRBV6-5 | CASGKGLRNTEAFF | TGTGCCAGCGGAAAAGGACTAAGGAACACTGAAGCTTTCTTT
TRBD2 | TRBJ2-1 | . | TRBV15 | CATSRVREAPYNEQFF | TGTGCCACCAGCAGAGTACGGGAGGCGCCCTACAATGAGCAGTTCTTC
. | TRBJ2-2 | . | TRBV7-3 | CASSLGGGRVRGELFF | TGTGCCAGCAGCTTAGGAGGGGGCAGGGTCCGCGGGGAGCTGTTTTTT
. | TRBJ2-3 | . | TRBV7-6 | CASSLGVAGKGDTQYF | TGTGCCAGCAGCCTAGGCGTGGCAGGGAAAGGAGATACGCAGTATTTT
. | TRBJ2-3 | . | TRBV19 | CASSIAQAAGAGDTQYF | TGTGCCAGTAGTATAGCCCAAGCCGCAGGGGCCGGAGATACGCAGTATTTT
. | TRBJ2-2 | few | TRBV9 | CASSVGGLTGELFF | TGTGCCAGCAGCGTAGGAGGGTTAACCGGGGAGCTGTTTTTT